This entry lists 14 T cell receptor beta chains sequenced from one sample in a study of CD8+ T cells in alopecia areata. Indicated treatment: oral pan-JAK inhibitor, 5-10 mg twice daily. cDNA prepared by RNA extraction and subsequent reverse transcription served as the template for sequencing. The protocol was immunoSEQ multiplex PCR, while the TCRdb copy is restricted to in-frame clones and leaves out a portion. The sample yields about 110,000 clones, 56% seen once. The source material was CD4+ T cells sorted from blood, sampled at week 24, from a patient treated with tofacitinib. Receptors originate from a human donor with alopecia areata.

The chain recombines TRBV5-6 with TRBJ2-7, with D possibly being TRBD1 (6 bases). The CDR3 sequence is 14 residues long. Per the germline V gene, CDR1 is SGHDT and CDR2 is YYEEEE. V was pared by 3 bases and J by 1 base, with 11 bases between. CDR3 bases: TGTGCCAGCAGCTCTCTACAGGGATCCTACGAGCAGTACTTC. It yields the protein CASSSLQGSYEQYF.

CDR3 DNA sequence: TGTGCCAGCAGCCCGCCAAGTGGACTAGCGGGGGAGACCCAGTACTTC. Encoded protein: CASSPPSGLAGETQYF. V is TRBV11-2 and J is TRBJ2-5; 12 nucleotides line up with TRBD2. This CDR3 spans 16 amino acids. The ends lost 5 bases at V and 5 bases at J; junction bases unmatched: 9. Germline V gene lookup returns CDR1 SGHAT and CDR2 FQNNGV.

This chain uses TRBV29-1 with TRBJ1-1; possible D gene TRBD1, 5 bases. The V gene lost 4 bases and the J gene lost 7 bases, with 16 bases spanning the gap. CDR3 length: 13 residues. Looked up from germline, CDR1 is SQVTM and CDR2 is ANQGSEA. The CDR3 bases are TGCAGCGTTGGGGGCAGGGCGTTATTTGAAGCTTTCTTT. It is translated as CSVGGRALFEAFF. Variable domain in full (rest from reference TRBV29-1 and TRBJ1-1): SAVISQKPSRDICQRGTSLTIQCQVDSQVTMMFWYRQQPGQSLTLIATANQGSEATYESGFVIDKFPISRPNLTFSTLTVSNMSPEDSSIYLCSVGGRALFEAFFGQGTRLTVV.

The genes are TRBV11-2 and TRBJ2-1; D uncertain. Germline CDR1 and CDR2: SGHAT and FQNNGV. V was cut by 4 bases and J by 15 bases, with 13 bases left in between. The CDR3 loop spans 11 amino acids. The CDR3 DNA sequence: TGTGCCAGCAGCTCCTTTGCGATCGGGTTCTTC. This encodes CASSSFAIGFF. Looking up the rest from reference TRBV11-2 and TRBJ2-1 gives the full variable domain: EAGVAQSPRYKIIEKRQSVAFWCNPISGHATLYWYQQILGQGPKLLIQFQNNGVVDDSQLPKDRFSAERLKGVDSTLKIQPAKLEDSAVYLCASSSFAIGFFGPGTRLTVL.

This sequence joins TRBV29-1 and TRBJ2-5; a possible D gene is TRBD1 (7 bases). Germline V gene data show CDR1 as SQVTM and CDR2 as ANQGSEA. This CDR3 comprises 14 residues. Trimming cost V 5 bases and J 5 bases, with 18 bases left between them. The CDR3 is CSVSDPGGLETQYF. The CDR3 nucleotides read TGCAGCGTTTCCGACCCAGGGGGGCTGGAGACCCAGTACTTC. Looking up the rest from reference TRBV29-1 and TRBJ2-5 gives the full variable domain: SAVISQKPSRDICQRGTSLTIQCQVDSQVTMMFWYRQQPGQSLTLIATANQGSEATYESGFVIDKFPISRPNLTFSTLTVSNMSPEDSSIYLCSVSDPGGLETQYFGPGTRLLVL.

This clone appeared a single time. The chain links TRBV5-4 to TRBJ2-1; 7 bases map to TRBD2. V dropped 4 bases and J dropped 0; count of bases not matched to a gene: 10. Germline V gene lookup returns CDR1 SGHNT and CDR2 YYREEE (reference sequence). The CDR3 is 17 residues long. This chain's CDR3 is CASSPGGSGLSYNEQFF. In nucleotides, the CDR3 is TGTGCCAGCAGCCCGGGAGGATCAGGGCTCTCCTACAATGAGCAGTTCTTC.

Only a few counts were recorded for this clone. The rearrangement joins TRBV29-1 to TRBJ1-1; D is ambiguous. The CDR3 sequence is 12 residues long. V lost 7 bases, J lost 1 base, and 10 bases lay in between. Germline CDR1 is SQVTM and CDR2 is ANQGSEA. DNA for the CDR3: TGCAGCGCCGGTGCGGCGAACACTGAAGCTTTCTTT. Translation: CSAGAANTEAFF.

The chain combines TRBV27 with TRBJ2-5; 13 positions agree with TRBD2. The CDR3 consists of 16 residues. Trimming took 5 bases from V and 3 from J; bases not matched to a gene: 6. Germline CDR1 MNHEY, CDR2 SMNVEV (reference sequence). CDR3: CASSTGLAGVKETQYF. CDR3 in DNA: TGTGCCAGCAGTACAGGACTAGCGGGGGTAAAAGAGACCCAGTACTTC.

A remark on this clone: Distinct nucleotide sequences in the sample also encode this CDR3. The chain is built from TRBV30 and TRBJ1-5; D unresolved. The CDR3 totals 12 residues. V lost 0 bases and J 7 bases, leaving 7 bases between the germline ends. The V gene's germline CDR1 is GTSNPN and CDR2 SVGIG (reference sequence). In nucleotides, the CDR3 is TGTGCCTGGAGTGTAACTGGGCAGCCCCAGCATTTT. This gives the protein CAWSVTGQPQHF.

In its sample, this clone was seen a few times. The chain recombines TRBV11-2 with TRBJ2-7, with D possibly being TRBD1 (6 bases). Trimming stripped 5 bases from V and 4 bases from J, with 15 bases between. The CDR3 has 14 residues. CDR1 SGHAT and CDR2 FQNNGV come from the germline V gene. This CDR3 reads CASSPIRGRYEQYF. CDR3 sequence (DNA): TGTGCCAGCAGCCCAATCAGGGGAAGGTACGAGCAGTACTTC.

The CDR3 region has the DNA TGCAGCGTGCAGGAGTTGGGTCAGCCCCAGCATTTT. Protein: CSVQELGQPQHF. The V and J genes are TRBV29-1 and TRBJ1-5; the D is unclear. V lost 6 bases, J lost 6 bases, and 12 bases lay in between. Germline CDR1 SQVTM, CDR2 ANQGSEA. This CDR3 is 12 amino acids long.

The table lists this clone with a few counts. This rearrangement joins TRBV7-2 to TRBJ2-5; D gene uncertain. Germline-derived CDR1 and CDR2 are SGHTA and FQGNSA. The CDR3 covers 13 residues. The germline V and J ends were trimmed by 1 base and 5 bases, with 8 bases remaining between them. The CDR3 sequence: CASSLVSGETQYF. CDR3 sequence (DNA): TGTGCCAGCAGCTTAGTTTCCGGGGAGACCCAGTACTTC. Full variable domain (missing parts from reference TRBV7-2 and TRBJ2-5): GAGVSQSPSNKVTEKGKDVELRCDPISGHTALYWYRQSLGQGLEFLIYFQGNSAPDKSGLPSDRFSAERTGGSVSTLTIQRTQQEDSAVYLCASSLVSGETQYFGPGTRLLVL.

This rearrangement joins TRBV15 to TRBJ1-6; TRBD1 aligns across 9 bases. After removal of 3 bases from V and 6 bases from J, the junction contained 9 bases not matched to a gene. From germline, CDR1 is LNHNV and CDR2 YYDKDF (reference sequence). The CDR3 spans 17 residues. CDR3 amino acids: CATSSAKGTGLNSPLHF. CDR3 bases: TGTGCCACCAGCAGTGCGAAAGGGACAGGGCTTAATTCACCCCTCCACTTT.

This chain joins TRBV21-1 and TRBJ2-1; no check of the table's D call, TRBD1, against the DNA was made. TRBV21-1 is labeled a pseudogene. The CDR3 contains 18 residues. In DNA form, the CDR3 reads TGTGCCAGCAGGAGGAACAGGGGGCTACTTCACTCCTACAATGAGCAGTTCTTC. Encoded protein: CASRRNRGLLHSYNEQFF.